This TCR beta chain stems from a study of T cell repertoires in cytomegalovirus infection. Study-wide context: HLA-C-restricted CMV epitopes, recently identified, and well-studied HLA-B-restricted ones were used by the study. Public signatures in TCR beta pointed to CMV infection and matching HLA type. Study-wide points: Dominant in the ex vivo response were TCR beta clonotypes restricted by HLA-C and specific for CMV. Cumulative public TCR beta family frequency identified CMV carriers with the relevant HLA.

Using its own MiXCR run on the reads, TCRdb lists one record per CDR3 protein. Altogether 300,000 to 400,000 distinct CDR3 sequences are present, roughly 28% being singletons, with the ten largest covering approximately 20%. This clonotype came up a few times. Its antigen is unidentified. Germline V gene data show CDR1 as KGHSH and CDR2 as LQKENI. This CDR3 contains 14 residues. Trimming at V came to 6 bases and at J to 6 bases, leaving 7 bases not matched to a gene. Here the sequenced sample was cultured PBMCs, taken from culture after CMV antigen stimulation. This TCR was recovered from a human donor in good health (CMV status not recorded). Some clones in this sample may be carry-over from other donors' samples. The J gene is TRBJ1-4, the V gene TRBV18; 7 bases are a match to TRBD1. CDR3 residues: CASSSGQEDEKLFF. CDR3 in DNA: TGTGCCAGCTCCTCCGGACAGGAAGATGAAAAACTGTTTTTT.